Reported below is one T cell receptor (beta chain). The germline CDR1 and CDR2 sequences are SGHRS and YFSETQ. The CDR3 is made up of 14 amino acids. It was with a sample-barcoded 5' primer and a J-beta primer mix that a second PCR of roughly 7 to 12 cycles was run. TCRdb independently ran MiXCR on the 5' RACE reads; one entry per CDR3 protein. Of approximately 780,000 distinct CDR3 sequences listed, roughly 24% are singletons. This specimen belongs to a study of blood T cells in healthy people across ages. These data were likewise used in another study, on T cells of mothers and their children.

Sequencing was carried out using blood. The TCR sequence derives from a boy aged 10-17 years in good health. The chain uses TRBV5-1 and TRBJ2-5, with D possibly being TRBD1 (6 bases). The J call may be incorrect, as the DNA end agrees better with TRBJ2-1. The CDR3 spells CASSSADRFNEQFF. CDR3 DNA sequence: TGCGCCAGCAGCTCCGCGGACAGATTCAATGAGCAGTTCTTC.